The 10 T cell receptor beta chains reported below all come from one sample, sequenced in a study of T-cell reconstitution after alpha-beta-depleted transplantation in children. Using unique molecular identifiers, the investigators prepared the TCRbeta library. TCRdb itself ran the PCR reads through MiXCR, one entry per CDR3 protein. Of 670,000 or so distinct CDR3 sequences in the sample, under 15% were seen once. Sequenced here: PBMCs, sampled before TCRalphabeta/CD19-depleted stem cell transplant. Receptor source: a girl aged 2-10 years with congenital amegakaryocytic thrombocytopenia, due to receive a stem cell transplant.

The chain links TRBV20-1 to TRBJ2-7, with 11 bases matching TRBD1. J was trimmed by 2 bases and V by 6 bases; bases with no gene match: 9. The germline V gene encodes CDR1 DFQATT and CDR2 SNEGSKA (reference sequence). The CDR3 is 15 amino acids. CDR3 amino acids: CSALLPGQGAYEQYF. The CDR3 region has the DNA TGCAGTGCCTTACTACCGGGACAGGGGGCCTACGAGCAGTACTTC.

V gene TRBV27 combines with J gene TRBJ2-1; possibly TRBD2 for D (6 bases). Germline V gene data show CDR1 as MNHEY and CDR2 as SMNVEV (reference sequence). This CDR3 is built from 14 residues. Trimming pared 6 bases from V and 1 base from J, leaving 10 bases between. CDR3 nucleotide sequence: TGTGCCAGCAGGCCGGGGGAATCCTACAATGAGCAGTTCTTC. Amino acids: CASRPGESYNEQFF.

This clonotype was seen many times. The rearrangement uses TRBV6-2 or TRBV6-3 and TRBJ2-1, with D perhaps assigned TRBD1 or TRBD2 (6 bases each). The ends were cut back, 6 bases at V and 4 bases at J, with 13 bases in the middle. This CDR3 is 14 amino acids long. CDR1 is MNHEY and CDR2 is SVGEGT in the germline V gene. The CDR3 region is CASSWGGQYNEQFF. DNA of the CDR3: TGTGCCAGCAGCTGGGGAGGACAGTACAATGAGCAGTTCTTC.

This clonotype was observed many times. The CDR3 DNA is TGTGCCAGCAGTTACAGGGGGTTAGCGGGCCATGAGCAGTTCTTC. Translation gives CASSYRGLAGHEQFF. The chain has TRBV12-3 or TRBV12-4 and TRBJ2-1, with D tentatively TRBD1 (8 bases). The CDR3 contains 15 residues. V lost 4 bases and J 8 bases, leaving 18 bases between the germline ends.

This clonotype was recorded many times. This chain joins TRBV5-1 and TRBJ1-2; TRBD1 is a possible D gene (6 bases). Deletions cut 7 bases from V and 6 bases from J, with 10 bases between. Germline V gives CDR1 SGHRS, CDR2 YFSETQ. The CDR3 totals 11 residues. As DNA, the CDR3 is TGCGCCAGCCTCTCAGGGGATGGCTACACCTTC. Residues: CASLSGDGYTF.

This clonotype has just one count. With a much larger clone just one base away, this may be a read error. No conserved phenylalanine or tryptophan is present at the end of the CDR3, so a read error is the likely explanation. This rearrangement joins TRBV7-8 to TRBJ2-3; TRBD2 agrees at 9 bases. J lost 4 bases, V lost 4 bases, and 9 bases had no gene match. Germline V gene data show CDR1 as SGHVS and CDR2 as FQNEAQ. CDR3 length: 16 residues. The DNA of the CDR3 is TGTGCCAGCAGCTATTTAGGCGGGAGGGTATCAGATACGCAGTATTTA. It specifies CASSYLGGRVSDTQYL.

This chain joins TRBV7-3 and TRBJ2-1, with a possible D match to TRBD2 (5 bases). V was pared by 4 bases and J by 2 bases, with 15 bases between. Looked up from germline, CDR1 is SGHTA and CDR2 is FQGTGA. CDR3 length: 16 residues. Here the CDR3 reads CASSYYVREPYNEQFF. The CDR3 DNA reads TGTGCCAGCAGCTACTATGTGAGGGAGCCCTACAATGAGCAGTTCTTC. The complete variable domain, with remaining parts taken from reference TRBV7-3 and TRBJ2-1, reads GAGVSQTPSNKVTEKGKYVELRCDPISGHTALYWYRQSLGQGPEFLIYFQGTGAADDSGLPNDRFFAVRPEGSVSTLKIQRTERGDSAVYLCASSYYVREPYNEQFFGPGTRLTVL.

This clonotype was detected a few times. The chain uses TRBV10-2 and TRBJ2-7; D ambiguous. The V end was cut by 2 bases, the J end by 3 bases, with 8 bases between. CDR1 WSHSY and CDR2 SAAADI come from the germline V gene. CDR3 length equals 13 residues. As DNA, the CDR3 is TGCGCCAGCAGTGAGGGGTACAGCTACGAGCAGTACTTC. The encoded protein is CASSEGYSYEQYF.

CDR3 in amino acids: CASSLGVQSSEQFF. The DNA of the CDR3 is TGCGCCAGCAGCTTGGGCGTGCAATCATCCGAGCAGTTCTTC. The rearrangement links TRBV5-1 to TRBJ2-1; D gene ambiguous. The CDR3 contains 14 residues. Germline V gene data show CDR1 as SGHRS and CDR2 as YFSETQ. V was trimmed by 0 bases and J by 10 bases, leaving 14 bases between them.

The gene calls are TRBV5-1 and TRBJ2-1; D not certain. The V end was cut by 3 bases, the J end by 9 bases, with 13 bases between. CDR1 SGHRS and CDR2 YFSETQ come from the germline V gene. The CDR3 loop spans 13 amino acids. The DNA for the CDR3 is TGCGCCAGCAGCTCGGGCAGGTGGACTGAGCAGTTCTTC. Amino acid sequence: CASSSGRWTEQFF.